These 20 T cell receptor beta chains came from one sample sequenced in a study of PD-1 blockade in classical Hodgkin lymphoma. Time point specified: cycle 4 day 1 (C4D1), after 6 weeks of nivolumab. All patients experienced relapse after autologous stem cell transplantation, and brentuximab vedotin exposure was variable. The method was immunoSEQ multiplex PCR; TCRdb's version includes in-frame clones alone and lacks a portion of them. The sample contains about 93,000 clones, about 77% of which appear only once. Specimen: peripheral blood mononuclear cells (PBMCs), collected before the fourth cycle of nivolumab. The receptor source for this set is a human donor with classical Hodgkin lymphoma.

V usage is TRBV7-2 and J usage is TRBJ1-5; D is possibly TRBD1 (6 bases). Trimming took off 4 bases at V and 0 bases at J, with 7 bases between the two ends. There are 14 residues in the CDR3. Germline V gives CDR1 SGHTA, CDR2 FQGNSA. CDR3 in amino acids: CASSWTVSNQPQHF. The CDR3 DNA follows: TGTGCCAGCAGCTGGACAGTTAGCAATCAGCCCCAGCATTTT.

The CDR3 is CASSLAQGQETQYF. CDR3 DNA sequence: TGCGCCAGCAGCTTGGCGCAGGGTCAAGAGACCCAGTACTTC. The J gene is TRBJ2-5, the V gene TRBV5-1; possible D gene TRBD1, 5 bases. Germline V gene lookup returns CDR1 SGHRS and CDR2 YFSETQ. V gave up 0 bases and J gave up 2 bases, with 8 bases separating them. The CDR3 runs 14 residues.

The V call is TRBV10-3, the J call TRBJ1-4; TRBD1 aligns across 7 bases. CDR1 and CDR2 (germline): ENHRY, SYGVKD. The CDR3 has 15 residues. V trimming: 0 bases; J trimming: 5 bases; junction bases outside the gene matches: 3. In DNA, the CDR3 is TGTGCCATCAGTGAGTCGAACAGGGGAAATGAAAAACTGTTTTTT. Encoded protein: CAISESNRGNEKLFF.

The chain combines TRBV12-5 with TRBJ1-5; 7 nucleotides line up with TRBD1. Germline V gives CDR1 LGHNT, CDR2 FRNRAP. Trimming at V came to 2 bases and at J to 1 base, leaving 11 bases not matched to a gene. CDR3 length: 18 residues. Here the CDR3 DNA reads TGTGCTAGTGGTTTGCCAGGAGGGGGACAGCCGAGCAATCAGCCCCAGCATTTT. Protein sequence: CASGLPGGGQPSNQPQHF.

The chain couples TRBV5-6 to TRBJ1-5; D is undetermined. The CDR3 has 14 residues. V was shortened by 2 bases and J by 5 bases, with 11 bases between the two germline ends. Looked up from germline, CDR1 is SGHDT and CDR2 is YYEEEE. CDR3 loop: CASSFLGLDQPQHF. CDR3 nucleotide sequence: TGTGCCAGCAGCTTCCTTGGGCTGGATCAGCCCCAGCATTTT.

Only a few counts were recorded for this clone. The sample contains more than one DNA sequence encoding this CDR3. The chain uses TRBV29-1 and TRBJ2-2; D is perhaps TRBD1 (6 bases). Trimming cost V 6 bases and J 0 bases, with 11 bases left between them. Germline CDR1 SQVTM, CDR2 ANQGSEA. This CDR3 has 14 residues. The DNA for the CDR3 is TGCAGCGTGGGGGCTCGGGCGAACACCGGGGAGCTGTTTTTT. It specifies CSVGARANTGELFF.

The chain combines TRBV28 with TRBJ2-7; 8 bases map to TRBD2. Germline-derived CDR1 and CDR2 are MDHEN and SYDVKM. J gave up 5 bases and V 6 bases, and 6 bases lay outside the gene matches. This CDR3 region has 13 residues. Here the CDR3 reads CASSAGLGDEQYF. The CDR3, as DNA: TGTGCCAGCAGCGCGGGACTAGGGGACGAGCAGTACTTC. The entire variable domain, with the rest obtained from reference TRBV28 and TRBJ2-7, is as follows: DVKVTQSSRYLVKRTGEKVFLECVQDMDHENMFWYRQDPGLGLRLIYFSYDVKMKEKGDIPEGYSVSREKKERFSLILESASTNQTSMYLCASSAGLGDEQYFGPGTRLTVT.

The rearrangement links TRBV5-1 to TRBJ1-1; D unresolved. Trimming cost V 1 base and J 0 bases, with 10 bases left between them. CDR1 is SGHRS and CDR2 is YFSETQ in the germline V gene. The CDR3 is 15 amino acids. The CDR3 region has the DNA TGCGCCAGCAGCTTGCAACGGGTTATGAACACTGAAGCTTTCTTT. It yields the protein CASSLQRVMNTEAFF.

The chain has TRBV19 and TRBJ2-7; D might be TRBD1 (6 bases). V dropped 3 bases and J dropped 4 bases, with 22 bases sitting between them. This CDR3 is 17 amino acids long. From germline, CDR1 is LNHDA and CDR2 SQIVND (reference sequence). CDR3 residues: CASSISISSGTSYEQYF. The DNA of the CDR3 is TGTGCCAGTAGTATCTCTATCTCATCCGGGACATCTTACGAGCAGTACTTC. The variable domain in full, with the rest retrieved from reference TRBV19 and TRBJ2-7, is DGGITQSPKYLFRKEGQNVTLSCEQNLNHDAMYWYRQDPGQGLRLIYYSQIVNDFQKGDIAEGYSVSREKKESFPLTVTSAQKNPTAFYLCASSISISSGTSYEQYFGPGTRLTVT.

The rearrangement joins TRBV28 to TRBJ1-4; the D gene is possibly TRBD1 (5 bases). The CDR3 loop spans 15 amino acids. The germline V and J ends were trimmed by 5 bases and 3 bases, with 13 bases remaining between them. The germline gives CDR1 MDHEN, CDR2 SYDVKM. The CDR3 loop reads CASSIFGAPNEKLFF. In DNA, the CDR3 is TGTGCCAGCAGTATCTTTGGGGCGCCTAATGAAAAACTGTTTTTT.

This clone came up a few times. The V gene is TRBV10-1, the J gene TRBJ2-3; the D gene is possibly TRBD2 (6 bases). Germline V gene lookup returns CDR1 WNHNN and CDR2 SYGVQD (reference sequence). V lost 6 bases and J 1 base, leaving 11 bases between the germline ends. CDR3 length equals 14 residues. CDR3 coding DNA: TGCGCCAGCAGCCTAGCGCTCCGCACAGATACGCAGTATTTT. Its protein is CASSLALRTDTQYF.

Worth noting for this clone: Other DNA sequences from this sample encode an identical CDR3 as well. The chain recombines TRBV4-2 with TRBJ2-5; perhaps D is TRBD1 or TRBD2 (7 bases each). Germline V CDR1 and CDR2: LGHNA, YNFKEQ. V was pared by 4 bases and J by 5 bases, with 14 bases between. The CDR3 consists of 14 residues. Here the CDR3 DNA reads TGTGCCAGCAGCCCAGGGGGGAGGGGGGAGACCCAGTACTTC. This codes for CASSPGGRGETQYF.

This rearrangement joins TRBV19 to TRBJ1-1; 8 bases align to TRBD1. Losses at the gene ends were 7 bases for V and 4 bases for J; bases not matched to a gene: 8. Germline CDR1 reads LNHDA; CDR2 reads SQIVND (reference sequence). This CDR3 contains 14 residues. The DNA for the CDR3 is TGTGCCAGTACTCTAACAGGGGGAGGCACTGAAGCTTTCTTT. This sequence encodes CASTLTGGGTEAFF.

The chain recombines TRBV5-4 with TRBJ2-5; 9 positions agree with TRBD1. CDR3 length: 15 amino acids. Per the germline V gene, CDR1 is SGHNT and CDR2 is YYREEE (reference sequence). With 4 bases clipped from V and 0 bases from J, the junction kept 4 bases outside the gene matches. The DNA of the CDR3 is TGTGCCAGCAGCGCCGGACAGGGGAACCAAGAGACCCAGTACTTC. Its translation is CASSAGQGNQETQYF.

CDR3 DNA sequence: TGTGCCACCAGCCCTCTCCGGGGCGGGGGGGCTATCCTATCCTACAATGAGCAGTTCTTC. Amino acid sequence: CATSPLRGGGAILSYNEQFF. The genes are TRBV15 and TRBJ2-1, with TRBD2 matching 9 bases. The CDR3 is 20 residues long. With V trimmed by 5 bases and J by 1 base, 18 bases remained unmatched. Germline V CDR1 and CDR2: LNHNV, YYDKDF (reference sequence).

The CDR3, as DNA: TGTGCCAGCAGCTTAGTTCCAGGGAGGGATGCTGAAGCTTTCTTT. Translation: CASSLVPGRDAEAFF. The chain carries TRBV7-6 and TRBJ1-1; D is perhaps TRBD1 (5 bases). The germline gives CDR1 SGHVS, CDR2 FNYEAQ. With 1 base removed from V and 6 bases from J, the gap between germline ends came to 15 bases. This CDR3 has 15 amino acids.

The chain uses TRBV30 and TRBJ1-1; 8 nucleotides line up with TRBD1. The CDR3 extends over 13 amino acids. Trimming at V came to 4 bases and at J to 5 bases, leaving 6 bases not matched to a gene. Germline V lookup: CDR1 GTSNPN, CDR2 SVGIG (reference sequence). CDR3 nucleotides: TGTGCCTGGACAAGGACAGGGAGGACTGAAGCTTTCTTT. Amino acid sequence: CAWTRTGRTEAFF.

This clone was seen only a few times. The CDR3 loop is CASRDRLNEKLFF. The CDR3 region has the DNA TGTGCCAGCAGAGACAGGTTAAATGAAAAACTGTTTTTT. The chain carries TRBV7-9 and TRBJ1-4, with D maybe TRBD1 (6 bases). V dropped 6 bases and J dropped 5 bases, with 10 bases sitting between them. Germline V CDR1 and CDR2: SEHNR, FQNEAQ (reference sequence). This CDR3 region has 13 residues.

The V gene is TRBV25-1, the J gene TRBJ2-7; 8 nucleotides agree with TRBD1. With V trimmed by 2 bases and J by 2 bases, 2 bases remained unmatched. Germline values: CDR1 MGHDK, CDR2 SYGVNS. CDR3 length equals 14 residues. The chain's CDR3 is CASSEGTGPYEQYF. The CDR3 DNA is TGTGCCAGCAGTGAAGGGACAGGCCCCTACGAGCAGTACTTC.

This chain connects TRBV4-1 to TRBJ2-1; either TRBD1 or TRBD2 may supply D (6 bases each). Germline loops: CDR1 MGHRA, CDR2 YSYEKL. This CDR3 has 14 amino acids. V was clipped by 1 base and J by 9 bases, with 13 bases between them. CDR3 bases: TGCGCCAGCAGCCAAGTGGGGGGCCGAAGTGAGCAGTTCTTC. Translating it yields CASSQVGGRSEQFF.